This paragraph covers one T cell receptor beta chain sequence. These data come from a study of OX40 agonist ivuxolimab in advanced cancers. Data came from immunoSEQ multiplex PCR; TCRdb stores just in-frame clones and leaves some out. The sample gives about 61,000 clones, about 92% of which show up once; approximately 23% is in the top ten. V was clipped by 5 bases and J by 5 bases, with 9 bases between them. Looked up from germline, CDR1 is SGHNT and CDR2 is YENEEA. The CDR3 runs to 13 residues. This sequence was found in an adult with an advanced solid tumor such as melanoma, head and neck, liver or kidney cancer. The genes are TRBV11-3 and TRBJ2-2, with unresolved D. The sample here was CD4+ or CD8+ T cells sorted from blood, taken in a trial of the OX40 agonist ivuxolimab. The CDR3 reads CASSDGSTGELFF. The CDR3 DNA reads TGTGCCAGCAGCGACGGAAGTACCGGGGAGCTGTTTTTT. The full variable domain, rest sourced from reference TRBV11-3 and TRBJ2-2, is EAGVVQSPRYKIIEKKQPVAFWCNPISGHNTLYWYLQNLGQGPELLIRYENEEAVDDSQLPKDRFSAERLKGVDSTLKIQPAELGDSAVYLCASSDGSTGELFFGEGSRLTVL.